Sequencing of this TCR beta chain was carried out in a study of CD8+CD57+ T cells in acquired aplastic anemia. Looking at the study overall: Quantities of DNA derived from sorted CD4+ and CD8+ cells averaged around 3 ug. Study-wide points: Between patients and controls, around 30 CD8+ CDR3 sequences were found in common. Significance was not reached for CD8+ Simpson's diversity between patients and controls.

Between the trimmed V and J ends, which lost 4 bases and 0 bases, there was a span of 5 bases. The CDR3 is 13 amino acids. Germline assignment: CDR1 KGHDR and CDR2 SFDVKD. Genomic DNA templated the TCR beta VDJ and CDR3 profiling. TCRdb itself ran the reads through MiXCR, one entry per CDR3 protein. The sample consists of around 430,000 distinct CDR3 sequences, about a third of them appearing once. Patients picked for sequencing had shown CD8+CD57+ cell expansion detected by flow cytometry. There were no patients without severe acquired aplastic anemia. This clonotype was recorded many times. Its antigen is undetermined.

V is TRBV24-1 and J is TRBJ1-1, with D unclear. Material for sequencing was sorted CD4+, CD8+, or CD8+CD57+ T cells (not recorded which) from PBMCs. The sequence came from a human donor with aplastic anemia. CDR3 residues: CATSDPLNTEAFF. For the CDR3, the DNA is TGTGCCACCAGTGACCCTCTGAACACTGAAGCTTTCTTT.